These 8 T cell receptor beta chains were sequenced from one sample in a study of molecular identifiers for immune sequencing clone quantification. TCRdb re-called the PCR reads with MiXCR, one entry per CDR3 protein. The sample contains over 550,000 distinct CDR3 sequences, roughly 23% of which appear only once. The source material was naive CD8+ T cells from blood, with Jurkat cell RNA spiked in. The subset: FACS-sorted CD8+CD4-CCR7+CD45RA+ naive T cells. The source is a human donor in good health. Some libraries in this study had Jurkat cell RNA spiked in.

This clonotype occurred many times. The chain carries TRBV10-3 and TRBJ1-1; D not certain. The CDR3 spans 15 residues. Germline loops: CDR1 ENHRY, CDR2 SYGVKD. V was cut by 3 bases and J by 4 bases, with 15 bases left in between. The CDR3 here is CAISESMGFGTEAFF. The DNA of the CDR3 is TGTGCCATCAGTGAATCAATGGGTTTCGGCACTGAAGCTTTCTTT.

This clonotype came up once. The chain joins TRBV13 to TRBJ2-7, with no clear D. Germline CDR1 PRHDT, CDR2 FYEKMQ (reference sequence). The CDR3 extends over 13 amino acids. Trimming pared 5 bases from V and 6 bases from J, leaving 14 bases between. CDR3: CASSTITSSEQYF. CDR3 nucleotides: TGTGCCAGCAGCACGATAACAAGCTCCGAGCAGTACTTC.

In this sample, this clonotype turned up many times. The rearrangement uses TRBV10-3 and TRBJ1-1; 12 nucleotides line up with TRBD1. CDR3 length equals 14 residues. Germline loops: CDR1 ENHRY, CDR2 SYGVKD. V was pared by 7 bases and J by 3 bases, with 3 bases of the junction left unmatched. The CDR3 here is CAITGTGGYTEAFF. Here the CDR3 DNA reads TGTGCCATCACTGGGACAGGGGGCTACACTGAAGCTTTCTTT.

The chain has TRBV9 and TRBJ2-7, with 7 bases matching TRBD1. CDR1 SGDLS and CDR2 YYNGEE come from the germline V gene. CDR3 size: 15 residues. J was trimmed by 1 base and V by 4 bases; bases with no gene match: 8. The CDR3 DNA is TGTGCCAGCAGCCCGTTAGGACAGGCGTCCTACGAGCAGTACTTC. Translation gives CASSPLGQASYEQYF.

This clonotype has more than one count but fewer than ten. This chain connects TRBV4-1 to TRBJ2-2; D might be TRBD1 or TRBD2, each matching 6 bases. Per germline, CDR1 MGHRA and CDR2 YSYEKL. V dropped 2 bases and J dropped 5 bases, with 15 bases sitting between them. The CDR3 is 16 amino acids. The CDR3 DNA reads as TGCGCCAGCAGCCAAATGGGGGGCCTAGGTACCGGGGAGCTGTTTTTT. Residues: CASSQMGGLGTGELFF.

V and J are TRBV11-2 and TRBJ1-2, with TRBD1 matching over 7 bases. Germline loops: CDR1 SGHAT, CDR2 FQNNGV. J lost 3 bases, V lost 5 bases, and 9 bases had no gene match. CDR3 length: 15 residues. The CDR3 nucleotides are TGTGCCAGCAGCCTAGGACAGGCGAACTACTATGGCTACACCTTC. Residues: CASSLGQANYYGYTF. The variable domain in full, with the rest retrieved from reference TRBV11-2 and TRBJ1-2, is EAGVAQSPRYKIIEKRQSVAFWCNPISGHATLYWYQQILGQGPKLLIQFQNNGVVDDSQLPKDRFSAERLKGVDSTLKIQPAKLEDSAVYLCASSLGQANYYGYTFGSGTRLTVV.

In regard to this clonotype: A much larger clone is a single base away; this may be a read error. The chain combines TRBV6-2 or TRBV6-3 with TRBJ1-1; D is undetermined. The germline gives CDR1 MNHEY, CDR2 SVGEGT. The CDR3 covers 12 residues. CDR3: CASGYARSEAFF. CDR3 in DNA: TGTGCCAGCGGTTACGCGAGGAGTGAAGCTTTCTTT.

This sequence joins TRBV24-1 and TRBJ2-7; unclear D gene. Per the germline V gene, CDR1 is KGHDR and CDR2 is SFDVKD. Trimming took off 1 base at V and 5 bases at J, with 8 bases between the two ends. The CDR3 is made up of 13 amino acids. The CDR3 nucleotides read TGTGCCACCAGTGATTTAGGGCAGAACGAGCAGTACTTC. Translation gives CATSDLGQNEQYF.